Presented here are 10 T cell receptor beta chains from one specimen sequenced in a study of blood T cell repertoires in COVID-19. Libraries were prepared by immunoSEQ multiplex PCR; TCRdb keeps only in-frame clonotypes and omits some of them. In the table there are about 100,000 clones, 84% of which are singletons. Sequencing used peripheral blood. These receptors all come from a man aged 65 to 85 with active or convalescent COVID-19.

This chain joins TRBV7-9 and TRBJ2-4; 12 bases fit TRBD2. This CDR3 has 19 residues. In germline, CDR1 is SEHNR, CDR2 FQNEAQ (reference sequence). With V trimmed by 5 bases and J by 0 bases, 11 bases remained unmatched. DNA for the CDR3: TGTGCCAGCAGCGTCGAACTAGCGGGGGGCACGTTAGCCAAAAACATTCAGTACTTC. It codes for CASSVELAGGTLAKNIQYF.

V is TRBV14 and J is TRBJ2-2; D may be TRBD1 (6 bases). This CDR3 contains 15 residues. Germline V gives CDR1 SGHDN, CDR2 FVKESK. Trimming left V 2 bases short and J 7 bases short, with 14 bases between. CDR3 amino acids: CASSQQLGAVGELFF. The CDR3 region has the DNA TGTGCCAGCAGCCAACAACTGGGGGCGGTCGGGGAGCTGTTTTTT. The full variable domain, rest sourced from reference TRBV14 and TRBJ2-2, is EAGVTQFPSHSVIEKGQTVTLRCDPISGHDNLYWYRRVMGKEIKFLLHFVKESKQDESGMPNNRFLAERTGGTYSTLKVQPAELEDSGVYFCASSQQLGAVGELFFGEGSRLTVL.

This chain connects TRBV29-1 to TRBJ1-1; 7 bases fit TRBD1. The germline V gene encodes CDR1 SQVTM and CDR2 ANQGSEA. V was clipped by 4 bases and J by 11 bases; unmatched bases: 7. The CDR3 loop spans 11 amino acids. The CDR3 region has the DNA TGCAGCGTTGGGACAGGAACGGGGGCTTTCTTT. It encodes CSVGTGTGAFF.

This chain connects TRBV11-2 to TRBJ1-1; 7 bases fit TRBD1. The V gene end was trimmed by 5 bases and the J gene end by 7 bases; junction bases not matched to a gene: 10. The germline CDR1 and CDR2 sequences are SGHAT and FQNNGV. The CDR3 is made up of 14 amino acids. CDR3: CASSTPRGSGEAFF. In DNA form, the CDR3 reads TGTGCCAGCAGCACCCCCAGGGGGTCGGGTGAAGCTTTCTTT.

The V gene is TRBV6-1, the J gene TRBJ1-5; 8 bases align to TRBD1. This CDR3 has 16 amino acids. Looked up from germline, CDR1 is MNHNS and CDR2 is SASEGT. J was trimmed by 0 bases and V by 1 base; bases with no gene match: 2. In DNA form, the CDR3 reads TGTGCCAGCAGTGAAGGGCAGGGGGCTAGCAATCAGCCCCAGCATTTT. Protein: CASSEGQGASNQPQHF.

This chain uses TRBV24-1 with TRBJ2-5, with 9 bases fitting TRBD1. The germline CDR1 and CDR2 sequences are KGHDR and SFDVKD. V shed 4 bases, J shed 5 bases, and the junction held 10 bases outside the gene matches. The CDR3 sequence is 16 residues long. The CDR3 loop is CATSEGTGSDGETQYF. CDR3 DNA: TGTGCCACCAGTGAGGGGACAGGGAGTGATGGGGAGACCCAGTACTTC.

This clone showed up just once. The V call is TRBV19, the J call TRBJ1-2; 7 bases are shared with TRBD1. CDR1 and CDR2 from the germline V gene are LNHDA and SQIVND (reference sequence). V trimming: 2 bases; J trimming: 4 bases; junction bases outside the gene matches: 16. The CDR3 has 18 residues. The CDR3 reads CASSIYPETGPGRYGYTF. CDR3 nucleotides: TGTGCCAGTAGTATATATCCCGAGACAGGGCCCGGGCGCTATGGCTACACCTTC.

This chain joins TRBV5-1 and TRBJ1-5, with a possible D match to TRBD1 (5 bases). Per the germline V gene, CDR1 is SGHRS and CDR2 is YFSETQ. The CDR3 runs 14 residues. Trimming shortened V by 0 bases and J by 5 bases, and 9 bases separated the two germline ends. The CDR3 region is CASSLAAGHQPQHF. In DNA, the CDR3 is TGCGCCAGCAGCTTGGCGGCAGGGCATCAGCCCCAGCATTTT.

In this sample, this clone turned up once. The rearrangement links TRBV7-3 to TRBJ2-2; D not certain. The CDR3 is 14 amino acids. Trimming cost V 0 bases and J 1 base, with 3 bases left between them. The germline gives CDR1 SGHTA, CDR2 FQGTGA. In DNA, the CDR3 is TGTGCCAGCAGCTTAACCAGGAACACCGGGGAGCTGTTTTTT. Its protein product is CASSLTRNTGELFF.

To note about this clone: The sample has other DNA sequences that encode this CDR3 too. V and J are TRBV18 and TRBJ2-3; 7 bases are shared with TRBD2. With 3 bases clipped from V and 0 bases from J, the junction kept 6 bases outside the gene matches. This CDR3 contains 16 residues. CDR1 KGHSH and CDR2 LQKENI come from the germline V gene. The CDR3 bases are TGTGCCAGCTCACCTTTTCCGGGGGGTAGCACAGATACGCAGTATTTT. Protein sequence: CASSPFPGGSTDTQYF.